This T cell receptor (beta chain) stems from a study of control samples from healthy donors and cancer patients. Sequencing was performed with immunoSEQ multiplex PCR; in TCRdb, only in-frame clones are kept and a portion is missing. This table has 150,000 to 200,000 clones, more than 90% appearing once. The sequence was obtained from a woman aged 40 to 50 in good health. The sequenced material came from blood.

Here the CDR3 reads CTSSQVEVRAGGGGPLGTQYF. CDR3 DNA sequence: TGCACCAGCAGCCAAGTAGAGGTGAGAGCGGGGGGCGGGGGACCACTTGGTACGCAGTATTTT. This sequence joins TRBV1 and TRBJ2-3; the D segment call TRBD2 is taken from the table without a DNA check. TRBV1 is a listed pseudogene. This CDR3 is 21 amino acids long.